These 20 T cell receptor beta chains share one sample of origin, sequenced in a study of T cell responses to AZD1222 COVID-19 vaccine (dated by TCRdb to the early 2020s). Receptors were amplified or captured by the immunoSEQ multiplex PCR assay. The table comes from immuneACCESS by way of TCRdb, which keeps in-frame sequences with V and J called. Part of the clones is missing from these tables; in studies checked, under half for an unresolved V gene and the rest for unknown reasons. The sample contains 210,000 or so clones, 93% of them found a single time. The ten largest clones represent about 1% of the sample. The label giving this sample's time point can be read as: baseline before first vaccination. The meaning of the sample's treatment or condition label: meningococcal conjugate vaccine given as trial control. The specimen was peripheral blood, collected on day 0 of MenACWY control vaccination. The receptors were sampled from an adult in good health.

The rearrangement joins TRBV19 to TRBJ1-1; 9 bases agree with TRBD1. The CDR3 sequence is 15 residues long. Germline-derived CDR1 and CDR2 are LNHDA and SQIVND (reference sequence). V trimming: 5 bases; J trimming: 0 bases; junction bases outside the gene matches: 4. The CDR3 is CASSATGGLNTEAFF. The CDR3 nucleotides read TGTGCCAGTAGTGCGACAGGGGGATTGAACACTGAAGCTTTCTTT.

The chain uses TRBV5-6 and TRBJ2-2, with D perhaps matching TRBD1 (6 bases). Trimming removed 6 bases from V and 5 bases from J, with 14 bases in between. The germline CDR1 and CDR2 sequences are SGHDT and YYEEEE. The CDR3 length is 14 residues. Written as DNA, the CDR3 is TGTGCCAGCACCACAGGGCTGGAAACCGGGGAGCTGTTTTTT. Amino acids: CASTTGLETGELFF.

This chain connects TRBV2 to TRBJ1-1, with 9 nucleotides matching TRBD1. This CDR3 has 18 amino acids. J gave up 3 bases and V 6 bases, and 17 bases lay outside the gene matches. CDR1 is SNHLY and CDR2 is FYNNEI in the germline V gene. In DNA, the CDR3 is TGTGCCAGCAGCGCCGAGGGACAGGGAGGCTCGGGGTACACTGAAGCTTTCTTT. It codes for CASSAEGQGGSGYTEAFF.

Only a few counts were recorded for this clone. This chain links TRBV7-9 with TRBJ1-4; no reliable D call. Germline CDR1 and CDR2: SEHNR and FQNEAQ (reference sequence). The CDR3 totals 15 residues. V was shortened by 5 bases and J by 3 bases, with 13 bases between the two germline ends. The CDR3 region has the DNA TGTGCCAGCAGCCCCGGAGGTGTGCCTAATGAAAAACTGTTTTTT. It specifies CASSPGGVPNEKLFF.

The chain has TRBV28 and TRBJ1-5; maybe TRBD1 (5 bases). The CDR3 is made up of 14 amino acids. Trimming stripped 3 bases from V and 5 bases from J, with 11 bases between. CDR1 is MDHEN, CDR2 SYDVKM, per germline. This chain's CDR3 is CASSFWGEDQPQHF. For the CDR3, the DNA is TGTGCCAGCAGTTTCTGGGGGGAGGATCAGCCCCAGCATTTT. Filled out from reference TRBV28 and TRBJ1-5, the complete variable domain reads DVKVTQSSRYLVKRTGEKVFLECVQDMDHENMFWYRQDPGLGLRLIYFSYDVKMKEKGDIPEGYSVSREKKERFSLILESASTNQTSMYLCASSFWGEDQPQHFGDGTRLSIL.

The chain employs TRBV9 and TRBJ2-1; 13 bases agree with TRBD2. There are 15 residues in the CDR3. Per germline, CDR1 SGDLS and CDR2 YYNGEE. Trimming removed 4 bases from V and 5 bases from J; junction bases left unmatched: 3. DNA of the CDR3: TGTGCCAGCAGCATCGGACTAGCGGGGGACAATGAGCAGTTCTTC. As protein: CASSIGLAGDNEQFF.

The CDR3 loop is CASSQGRETQYF. The CDR3 nucleotides read TGTGCCAGCAGCCAAGGACGGGAGACCCAGTACTTC. The V and J genes are TRBV3-1 (or the pseudogene TRBV3-2) and TRBJ2-5; D is ambiguous. Germline CDR1 is LGHDT and CDR2 is YNNKEL (reference sequence). The CDR3 sequence is 12 residues long. V dropped 1 base and J dropped 5 bases, with 5 bases sitting between them.

This chain connects TRBV4-2 to TRBJ2-3; D possibly corresponds to TRBD2 (5 bases). This CDR3 comprises 17 residues. Germline CDR1 LGHNA, CDR2 YNFKEQ. Trimming stripped 1 base from V and 4 bases from J, with 18 bases between. The CDR3 sequence: CASSQVFSETGADTQYF. The CDR3 region has the DNA TGTGCCAGCAGCCAAGTCTTCTCAGAGACCGGGGCAGATACGCAGTATTTT.

The table lists this clone with a count of one. This sequence joins TRBV4-3 and TRBJ2-1; weak D call: TRBD2 (6 bases). Germline loops: CDR1 LGHNA, CDR2 YSLEER. The CDR3 has 14 residues. V lost 1 base and J 9 bases, leaving 13 bases between the germline ends. The CDR3 DNA reads as TGCGCCAGCAGCCAAGGGTGGGGGGTCGGTGAGCAGTTCTTC. It codes for CASSQGWGVGEQFF.

The chain has TRBV3-1 (or the pseudogene TRBV3-2) and TRBJ1-5; D unclear. The V gene lost 3 bases and the J gene lost 0 bases, with 3 bases spanning the gap. CDR1 and CDR2 from the germline V gene are LGHDT and YNNKEL (reference sequence). There are 13 residues in the CDR3. The CDR3 loop is CASSQNSNQPQHF. CDR3 bases: TGTGCCAGCAGCCAGAATAGCAATCAGCCCCAGCATTTT.

The V call is TRBV19, the J call TRBJ1-6; 8 positions agree with TRBD1. Germline CDR1 LNHDA, CDR2 SQIVND (reference sequence). The junction had 1 base not matched to a gene; V was cut back by 4 bases and J by 8 bases. This CDR3 has 13 amino acids. This chain's CDR3 is CASSRGQDSPLHF. The CDR3 DNA reads TGTGCCAGTAGTAGGGGACAGGATTCACCCCTCCACTTT.

The chain recombines TRBV7-2 with TRBJ1-3; D may be TRBD1 (6 bases). V shed 7 bases and J shed 1 base, with 11 bases lying between them. There are 14 residues in the CDR3. The V gene's germline CDR1 is SGHTA and CDR2 FQGNSA. CDR3 nucleotides: TGTGCCAGCACAGACAGGAGATCTGGAAACACCATATATTTT. It specifies CASTDRRSGNTIYF. Full variable domain (remainder filled in from reference TRBV7-2 and TRBJ1-3): GAGVSQSPSNKVTEKGKDVELRCDPISGHTALYWYRQSLGQGLEFLIYFQGNSAPDKSGLPSDRFSAERTGGSVSTLTIQRTQQEDSAVYLCASTDRRSGNTIYFGEGSWLTVV.

This sequence joins TRBV5-8 and TRBJ2-7, with 9 bases fitting TRBD1. The CDR3 is 15 residues long. V lost 0 bases to trimming and J lost 2 bases; unmatched junction nucleotides: 3. The V gene's germline CDR1 is SGHTS and CDR2 YDEGEE. Here the CDR3 reads CASSLVGQGPYEQYF. The DNA for the CDR3 is TGTGCCAGCAGCTTGGTGGGACAGGGCCCCTACGAGCAGTACTTC.

A word on this clone: This specimen includes other DNA sequences encoding the same CDR3. The chain carries TRBV28 and TRBJ1-1; D unresolved. The germline gives CDR1 MDHEN, CDR2 SYDVKM. Trimming removed 2 bases from V and 4 bases from J, with 2 bases in between. The CDR3 contains 11 residues. The CDR3: CASSLGTEAFF. The CDR3 DNA reads TGTGCCAGCAGTTTAGGCACTGAAGCTTTCTTT. Full variable domain (remainder filled in from reference TRBV28 and TRBJ1-1): DVKVTQSSRYLVKRTGEKVFLECVQDMDHENMFWYRQDPGLGLRLIYFSYDVKMKEKGDIPEGYSVSREKKERFSLILESASTNQTSMYLCASSLGTEAFFGQGTRLTVV.

The chain combines TRBV12-3 or TRBV12-4 with TRBJ2-5; D is ambiguous. Trimming took off 1 base at V and 1 base at J, with 4 bases between the two ends. The CDR3 is 13 amino acids. In nucleotides, the CDR3 is TGTGCCAGCAGTTTAGGACTCCAAGAGACCCAGTACTTC. This encodes CASSLGLQETQYF.

This clone was seen once. The chain's CDR3 is CASSLVGGYEQYF. DNA of the CDR3: TGCGCCAGCAGCTTGGTCGGCGGCTACGAGCAGTACTTC. The chain links TRBV5-1 to TRBJ2-7; the D is unclear. Trimming left V 0 bases short and J 3 bases short, with 7 bases between. CDR1 is SGHRS, CDR2 YFSETQ, per germline. The CDR3 is 13 amino acids. Complete variable domain (other parts from reference TRBV5-1 and TRBJ2-7): KAGVTQTPRYLIKTRGQQVTLSCSPISGHRSVSWYQQTPGQGLQFLFEYFSETQRNKGNFPGRFSGRQFSNSRSEMNVSTLELGDSALYLCASSLVGGYEQYFGPGTRLTVT.

This clone appeared once. This chain connects TRBV19 to TRBJ1-6; 8 nucleotides align to TRBD1. Germline V gives CDR1 LNHDA, CDR2 SQIVND (reference sequence). The CDR3 is made up of 15 amino acids. The ends lost 4 bases at V and 7 bases at J; junction bases unmatched: 6. The DNA for the CDR3 is TGTGCCAGTAGTACGACAGGGGTTGTCAATTCACCCCTCCACTTT. This translates into CASSTTGVVNSPLHF.

V usage is TRBV6-4 and J usage is TRBJ2-1; D is perhaps TRBD2 (5 bases). The CDR3 has 13 amino acids. Trimming removed 2 bases at V and 15 bases at J, with 17 bases between. CDR1 is MRHNA and CDR2 is SNTAGT in the germline V gene. In nucleotides, the CDR3 is TGTGCCAGCAGTGACCGGCTAGCCCGGAGGTGGTTCTTC. Translating it yields CASSDRLARRWFF.

This rearrangement joins TRBV6-5 to TRBJ1-5, with D unclear. The CDR3 sequence is 13 residues long. Trimming shortened V by 6 bases and J by 0 bases, and 6 bases separated the two germline ends. The germline gives CDR1 MNHEY, CDR2 SVGAGI. CDR3 sequence reads: CASSRDSNQPQHF. For the CDR3, the DNA is TGTGCCAGCAGCCGAGATAGCAATCAGCCCCAGCATTTT.

On this clone itself: The sample contains more than one DNA sequence encoding this CDR3. This chain uses TRBV12-3 or TRBV12-4 with TRBJ1-5; D ambiguous. This CDR3 contains 13 residues. V was pared by 2 bases and J by 1 base, with 3 bases between. The CDR3 spells CASSLRSNQPQHF. The CDR3 region has the DNA TGTGCCAGCAGTTTACGGAGCAATCAGCCCCAGCATTTT.